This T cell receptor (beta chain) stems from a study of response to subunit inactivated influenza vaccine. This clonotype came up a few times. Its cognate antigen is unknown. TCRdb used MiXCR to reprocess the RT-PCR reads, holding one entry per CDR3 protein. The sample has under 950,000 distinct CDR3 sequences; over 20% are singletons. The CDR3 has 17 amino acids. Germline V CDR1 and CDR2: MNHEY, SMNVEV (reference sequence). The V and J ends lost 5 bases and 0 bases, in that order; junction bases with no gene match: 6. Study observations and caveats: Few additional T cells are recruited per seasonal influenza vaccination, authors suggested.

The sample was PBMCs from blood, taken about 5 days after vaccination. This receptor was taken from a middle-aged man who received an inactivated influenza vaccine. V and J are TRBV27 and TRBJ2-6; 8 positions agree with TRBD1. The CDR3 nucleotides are TGTGCCAGCAGTCTTAGGACAGGGACCTCTGGGGCCAACGTCCTGACTTTC. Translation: CASSLRTGTSGANVLTF.